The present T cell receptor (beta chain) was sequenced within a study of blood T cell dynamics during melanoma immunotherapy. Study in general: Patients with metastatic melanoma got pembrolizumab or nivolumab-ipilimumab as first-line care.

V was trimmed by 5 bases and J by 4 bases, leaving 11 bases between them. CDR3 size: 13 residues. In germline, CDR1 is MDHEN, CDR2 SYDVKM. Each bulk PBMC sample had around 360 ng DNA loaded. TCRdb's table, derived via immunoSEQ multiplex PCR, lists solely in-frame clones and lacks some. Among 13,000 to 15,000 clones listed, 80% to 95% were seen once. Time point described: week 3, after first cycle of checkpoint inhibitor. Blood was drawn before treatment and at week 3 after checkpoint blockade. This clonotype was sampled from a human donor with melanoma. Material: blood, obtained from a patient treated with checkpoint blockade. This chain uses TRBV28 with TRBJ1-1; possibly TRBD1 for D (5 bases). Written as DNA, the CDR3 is TGTGCCAGCAGTACCCTCGGGGGCACTGAAGCTTTCTTT. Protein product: CASSTLGGTEAFF.